The clone carrying this TCR beta chain has just one count. This entry belongs to a study of blood T cell repertoires in COVID-19. In the study overall: COVID-19 samples collected from the United States, Italy and Spain covered acute and convalescent phases.

The V gene's germline CDR1 is LNHDA and CDR2 SQIVND (reference sequence). This CDR3 is 15 amino acids long. Trimming removed 5 bases from V and 6 bases from J, with 14 bases in between. TCRdb's copy holds only in-frame clones and misses some; the assay was immunoSEQ multiplex PCR. The sample shows under 300,000 clones, about nine tenths of them seen only once. The sequenced material came from peripheral blood. This chain links TRBV19 with TRBJ1-6, with D possibly TRBD1 on 5 matching bases. This receptor was identified in a woman under 40 with active or convalescent COVID-19. The CDR3 is CASSLSTAPNSPLHF. The DNA of the CDR3 is TGTGCCAGTAGTCTATCGACAGCCCCTAATTCACCCCTCCACTTT. Together with reference TRBV19 and TRBJ1-6, the CDR3 gives the full variable domain: DGGITQSPKYLFRKEGQNVTLSCEQNLNHDAMYWYRQDPGQGLRLIYYSQIVNDFQKGDIAEGYSVSREKKESFPLTVTSAQKNPTAFYLCASSLSTAPNSPLHFGNGTRLTVT.